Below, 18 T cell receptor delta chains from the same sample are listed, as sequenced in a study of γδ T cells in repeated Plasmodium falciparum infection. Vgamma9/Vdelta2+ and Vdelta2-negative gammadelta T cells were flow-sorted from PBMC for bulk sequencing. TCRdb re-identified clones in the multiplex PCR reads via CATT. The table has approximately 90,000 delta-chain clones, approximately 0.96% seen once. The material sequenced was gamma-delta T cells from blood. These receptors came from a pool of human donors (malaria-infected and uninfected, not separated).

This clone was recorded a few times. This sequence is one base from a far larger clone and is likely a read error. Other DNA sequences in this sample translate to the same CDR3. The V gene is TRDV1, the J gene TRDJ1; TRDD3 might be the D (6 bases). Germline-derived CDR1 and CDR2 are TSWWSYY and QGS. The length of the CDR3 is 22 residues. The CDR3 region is CALGGPSYTKKDMKGIPDKLIF. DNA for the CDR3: TGCGCTCTTGGGGGTCCTTCGTATACAAAAAAGGACATGAAGGGGATTCCCGATAAACTCATCTTT.

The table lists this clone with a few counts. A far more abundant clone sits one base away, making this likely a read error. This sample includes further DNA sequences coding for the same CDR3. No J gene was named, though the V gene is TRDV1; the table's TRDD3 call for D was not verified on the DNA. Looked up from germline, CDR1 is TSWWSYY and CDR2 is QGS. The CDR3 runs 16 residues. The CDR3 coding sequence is TGTGCTCTTATGAGTGCCTACTGGGGGATCCCCGATAAACTCATCTTC. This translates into CALMSAYWGIPDKLIF.

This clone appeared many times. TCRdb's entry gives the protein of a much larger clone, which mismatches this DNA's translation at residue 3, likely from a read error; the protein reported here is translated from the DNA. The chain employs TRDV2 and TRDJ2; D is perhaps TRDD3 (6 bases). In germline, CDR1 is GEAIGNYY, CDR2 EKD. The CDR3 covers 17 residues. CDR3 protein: CARDTVLGTNLTAQLFF. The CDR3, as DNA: TGTGCCCGTGACACCGTACTGGGAACGAACCTGACAGCACAACTCTTCTTT.

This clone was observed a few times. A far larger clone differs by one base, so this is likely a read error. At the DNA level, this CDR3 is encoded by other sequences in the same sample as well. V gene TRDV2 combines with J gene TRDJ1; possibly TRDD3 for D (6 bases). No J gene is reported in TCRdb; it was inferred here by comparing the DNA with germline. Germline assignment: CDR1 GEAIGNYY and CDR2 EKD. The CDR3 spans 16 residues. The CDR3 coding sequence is TGCGCCTGTGACGCTTTGGGGGGCACGTACACCGATAAACTCATCTTT. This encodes CACDALGGTYTDKLIF.

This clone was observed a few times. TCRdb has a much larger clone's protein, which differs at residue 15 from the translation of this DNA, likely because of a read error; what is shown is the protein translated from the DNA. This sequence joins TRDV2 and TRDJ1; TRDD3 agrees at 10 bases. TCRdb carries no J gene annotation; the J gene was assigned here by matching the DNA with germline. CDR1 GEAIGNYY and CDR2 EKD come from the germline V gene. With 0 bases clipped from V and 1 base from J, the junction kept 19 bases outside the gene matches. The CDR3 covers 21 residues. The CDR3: CACDTVGGVGDTEQATDKLIF. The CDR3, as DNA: TGTGCCTGTGACACCGTGGGGGGTGTGGGGGATACAGAACAGGCCACCGATAAACTCATCTTT.

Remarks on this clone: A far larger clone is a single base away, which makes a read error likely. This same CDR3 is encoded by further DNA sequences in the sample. Here the CDR3 reads CALGEQVGWGSYSYTDKLIF. CDR3 DNA: TGTGCTCTTGGGGAACAAGTCGGTTGGGGGTCATACTCATACACCGACAAACTCATCTTT. The chain carries TRDV1 and TRDJ1, with D possibly matching TRDD3 (6 bases). Because TCRdb records no J gene, it was assigned here through a match of the DNA to germline. Germline CDR1 reads TSWWSYY; CDR2 reads QGS. The CDR3 contains 20 residues.

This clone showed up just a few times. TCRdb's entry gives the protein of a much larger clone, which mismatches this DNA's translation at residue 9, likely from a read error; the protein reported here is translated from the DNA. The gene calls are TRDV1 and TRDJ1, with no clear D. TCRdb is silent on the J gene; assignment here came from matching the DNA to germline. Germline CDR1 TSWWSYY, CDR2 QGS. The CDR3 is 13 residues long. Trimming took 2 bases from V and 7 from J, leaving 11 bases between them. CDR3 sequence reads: CALGEVIHGKLIF. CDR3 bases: TGTGCTCTTGGGGAAGTAATTCACGGTAAACTCATCTTT.

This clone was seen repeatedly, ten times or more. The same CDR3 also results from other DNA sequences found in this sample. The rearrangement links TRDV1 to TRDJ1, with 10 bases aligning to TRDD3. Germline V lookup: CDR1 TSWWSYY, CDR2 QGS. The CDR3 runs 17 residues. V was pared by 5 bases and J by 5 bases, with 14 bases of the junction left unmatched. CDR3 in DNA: TGTGCTCTTGGGAGAGCCTTCCTCTGGGGGATAAGGGATAAACTCATCTTT. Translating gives CALGRAFLWGIRDKLIF.

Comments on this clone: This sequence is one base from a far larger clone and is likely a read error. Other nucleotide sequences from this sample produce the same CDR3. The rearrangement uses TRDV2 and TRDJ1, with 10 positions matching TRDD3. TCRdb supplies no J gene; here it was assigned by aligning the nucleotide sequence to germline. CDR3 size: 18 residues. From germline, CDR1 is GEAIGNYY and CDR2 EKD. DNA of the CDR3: TGCGCCTGTGACACCCCAGGACTGGGGGATCTGTACACCGATAAACTCATCTTT. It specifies CACDTPGLGDLYTDKLIF.

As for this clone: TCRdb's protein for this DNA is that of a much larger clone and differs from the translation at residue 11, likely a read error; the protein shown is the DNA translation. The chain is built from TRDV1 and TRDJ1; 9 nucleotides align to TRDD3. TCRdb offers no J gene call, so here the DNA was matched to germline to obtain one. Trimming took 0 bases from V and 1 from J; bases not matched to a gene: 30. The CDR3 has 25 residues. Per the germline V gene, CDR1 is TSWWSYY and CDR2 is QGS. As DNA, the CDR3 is TGTGCTCTTGGGGAACTATTTGAGGGGCCCCTCCCGAGAAGGGGATACGATGGGGGCACCGATAAACTCATCTTT. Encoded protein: CALGELFEGPLPRRGYDGGTDKLIF.

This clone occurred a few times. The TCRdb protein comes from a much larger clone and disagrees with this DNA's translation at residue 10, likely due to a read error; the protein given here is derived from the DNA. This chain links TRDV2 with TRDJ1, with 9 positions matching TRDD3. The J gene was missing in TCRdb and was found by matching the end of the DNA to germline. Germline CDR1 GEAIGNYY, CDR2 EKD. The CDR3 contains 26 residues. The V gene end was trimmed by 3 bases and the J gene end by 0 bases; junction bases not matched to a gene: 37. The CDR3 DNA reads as TGTGCCTGTGACTACAGGCCTTCTCCACTCCTGGGGGATCGGGGGGTGCCGAAGTTGTACACCGATAAACTCATCTTT. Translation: CACDYRPSPLLGDRGVPKLYTDKLIF.

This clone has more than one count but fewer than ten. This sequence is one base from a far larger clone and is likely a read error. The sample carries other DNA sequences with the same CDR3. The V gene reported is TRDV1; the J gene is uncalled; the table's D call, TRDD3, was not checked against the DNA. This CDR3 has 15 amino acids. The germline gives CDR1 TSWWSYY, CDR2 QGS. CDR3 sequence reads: CALGDPFLPNDKLIF. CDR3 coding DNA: TGTGCTCTTGGGGACCCTTTCCTACCGAACGATAAACTCATCTTC.

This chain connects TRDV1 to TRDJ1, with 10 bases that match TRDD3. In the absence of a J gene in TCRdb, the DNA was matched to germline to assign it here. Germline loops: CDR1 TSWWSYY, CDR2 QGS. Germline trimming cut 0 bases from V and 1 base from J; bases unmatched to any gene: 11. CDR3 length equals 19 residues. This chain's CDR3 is CALGELRLLGDAFTDKLIF. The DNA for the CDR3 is TGTGCTCTTGGGGAACTGAGGCTACTGGGGGATGCTTTCACCGATAAACTCATCTTT.

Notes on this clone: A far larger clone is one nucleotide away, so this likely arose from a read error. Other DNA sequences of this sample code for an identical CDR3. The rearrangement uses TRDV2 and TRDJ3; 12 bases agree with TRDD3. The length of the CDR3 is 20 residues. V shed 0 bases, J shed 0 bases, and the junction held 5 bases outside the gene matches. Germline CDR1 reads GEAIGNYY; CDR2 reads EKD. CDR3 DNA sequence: TGTGCCTGTGACACCGTACTGGGGGATACTGACTCCTGGGACACCCGACAGATGTTTTTC. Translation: CACDTVLGDTDSWDTRQMFF.

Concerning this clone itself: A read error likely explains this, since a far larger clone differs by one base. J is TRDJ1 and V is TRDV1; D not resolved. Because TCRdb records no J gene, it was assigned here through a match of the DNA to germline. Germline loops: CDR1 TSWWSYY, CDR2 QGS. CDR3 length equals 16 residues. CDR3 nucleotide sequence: TGTGCTCTCGGGGCATGGAGGGCGTACAGGGCCGATAAACTCATCTTT. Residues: CALGAWRAYRADKLIF.

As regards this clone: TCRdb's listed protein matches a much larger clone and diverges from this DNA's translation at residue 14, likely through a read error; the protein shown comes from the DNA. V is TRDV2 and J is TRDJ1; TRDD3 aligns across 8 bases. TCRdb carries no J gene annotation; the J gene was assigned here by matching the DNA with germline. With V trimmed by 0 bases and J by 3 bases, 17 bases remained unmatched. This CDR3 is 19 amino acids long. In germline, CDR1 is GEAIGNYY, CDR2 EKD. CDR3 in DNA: TGTGCCTGTGACACCGTCTCTTTTACTGGGGGTCCGTACGCCGATAAACTCATCTTT. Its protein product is CACDTVSFTGGPYADKLIF.

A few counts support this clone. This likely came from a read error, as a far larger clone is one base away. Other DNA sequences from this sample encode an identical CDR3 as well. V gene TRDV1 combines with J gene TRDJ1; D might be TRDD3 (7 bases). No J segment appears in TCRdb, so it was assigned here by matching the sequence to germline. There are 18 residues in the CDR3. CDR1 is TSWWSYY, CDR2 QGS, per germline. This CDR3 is CALGVFLKGIQTKHKLIF. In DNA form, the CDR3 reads TGCGCTCTTGGGGTTTTCCTAAAAGGGATACAAACGAAGCACAAACTCATCTTT.

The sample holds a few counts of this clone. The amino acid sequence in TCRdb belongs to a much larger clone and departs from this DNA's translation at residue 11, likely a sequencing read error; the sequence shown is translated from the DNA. CDR3 DNA sequence: TGTGCCTGTGACTCCCTGGGGCCTACCGGGGCCGATAAACTCATCTTT. Translation: CACDSLGPTGADKLIF. The V gene is TRDV2, the J gene TRDJ1; maybe TRDD3 (6 bases). Since TCRdb gives no J gene, matching the DNA to germline was used here to assign it. Germline V gene data show CDR1 as GEAIGNYY and CDR2 as EKD. Deletions cut 3 bases from V and 3 bases from J, with 19 bases between. There are 16 residues in the CDR3.